What follows describes a single T cell receptor beta chain. Study processing details: Cell counts per sample came from amplifying reference gene primers. TCRdb keeps only in-frame clones here, not all; method: immunoSEQ multiplex PCR. That table is the source of V, J and clone size, and D and trimming were worked out from the DNA. The table lists around 310,000 clones, nearly 90% of them singletons. This entry is derived from a study of blood T cell repertoires in COVID-19. Participant-reported clinical history was the basis for cohort assignment. Cohort 3 recovered donors had two negative PCRs, clearance, or symptom resolution. Sample: PBMCs or T cells enriched from blood (not recorded which). The TCR comes from a woman aged 25-40 years who had recovered from COVID-19.

Here the CDR3 reads CASSYSAATEAFF. The DNA of the CDR3 is TGTGCCAGCAGTTACTCGGCGGCCACTGAAGCTTTCTTT. The genes are TRBV6-6 and TRBJ1-1, with unresolved D. The V end lost 0 bases, the J end lost 4 bases, and 6 bases lay between the germline ends. The CDR3 totals 13 residues. CDR1 is MNHNY, CDR2 SVGAGI, per germline (reference sequence).